These 20 T cell receptor beta chains were all obtained from the same sample, sequenced in a study of blood T cell repertoires in COVID-19. Sequenced by immunoSEQ multiplex PCR; TCRdb stores in-frame clones only, minus some. The repertoire includes 100,000 to 120,000 clones, 75% to 85% of them detected once, and 16% sits in the top ten. Sample: peripheral blood. Every receptor here comes from a woman aged 55-69 years with acute or convalescent COVID-19.

J is TRBJ1-3 and V is TRBV30; D gene uncertain. V shed 0 bases and J shed 3 bases, with 3 bases lying between them. Germline assignment: CDR1 GTSNPN and CDR2 SVGIG (reference sequence). The length of the CDR3 is 12 residues. The chain's CDR3 is CAWSVYGNTIYF. In DNA, the CDR3 is TGTGCCTGGAGTGTATATGGAAACACCATATATTTT.

The rearrangement joins TRBV2 to TRBJ2-3; no clear D gene. Germline V gives CDR1 SNHLY, CDR2 FYNNEI. The germline V and J ends were trimmed by 5 bases and 2 bases, with 2 bases remaining between them. The CDR3 runs 11 residues. The CDR3 reads CASSHTDTQYF. In nucleotides, the CDR3 is TGTGCCAGCAGTCACACAGATACGCAGTATTTT.

V usage is TRBV5-6 and J usage is TRBJ2-7, with D possibly TRBD1 on 6 matching bases. Trimming pared 4 bases from V and 5 bases from J, leaving 13 bases between. The CDR3 is 13 residues long. The germline gives CDR1 SGHDT, CDR2 YYEEEE. Here the CDR3 reads CASSPQGIDEQYF. The CDR3 DNA reads as TGTGCCAGCAGCCCCCAGGGGATCGACGAGCAGTACTTC.

The gene calls are TRBV29-1 and TRBJ1-1; D is ambiguous. CDR1 is SQVTM and CDR2 is ANQGSEA in the germline V gene. V lost 3 bases and J lost 4, with 15 bases in between. The length of the CDR3 is 14 residues. Here the CDR3 reads CSVDPTPETTEAFF. CDR3 coding DNA: TGCAGCGTTGATCCTACTCCGGAGACCACTGAAGCTTTCTTT. Drawing the rest from reference TRBV29-1 and TRBJ1-1, the complete variable domain is SAVISQKPSRDICQRGTSLTIQCQVDSQVTMMFWYRQQPGQSLTLIATANQGSEATYESGFVIDKFPISRPNLTFSTLTVSNMSPEDSSIYLCSVDPTPETTEAFFGQGTRLTVV.

The V and J genes are TRBV28 and TRBJ2-3; 13 bases are shared with TRBD2. The trim removed 6 bases at V and 6 bases at J, leaving 6 bases unmatched. The germline gives CDR1 MDHEN, CDR2 SYDVKM. The CDR3 covers 15 residues. The CDR3, as DNA: TGTGCCAGCAGGACTAGCGGGGGGCCGGGGGATACGCAGTATTTT. It codes for CASRTSGGPGDTQYF.

The table lists this clone with a count of one. The rearrangement links TRBV27 to TRBJ1-5; 8 bases line up with TRBD1. Germline V gene lookup returns CDR1 MNHEY and CDR2 SMNVEV (reference sequence). V dropped 8 bases and J dropped 6; count of bases not matched to a gene: 15. The CDR3 has 16 residues. The CDR3 loop reads CASGNPGQGAFQPQHF. For the CDR3, the DNA is TGTGCCAGCGGAAACCCGGGGCAGGGGGCCTTTCAGCCCCAGCATTTT.

The CDR3 region is CASSLDGQGWETQYF. The DNA for the CDR3 is TGTGCCAGCAGCTTAGACGGACAGGGTTGGGAGACCCAGTACTTC. V gene TRBV7-2 combines with J gene TRBJ2-5, with 8 bases that match TRBD1. This CDR3 contains 15 residues. CDR1 is SGHTA, CDR2 FQGNSA, per germline. Unmatched junction bases numbered 6, after V lost 1 base and J lost 5 bases.

This chain uses TRBV19 with TRBJ2-1; D perhaps matches TRBD2 (6 bases). The V end lost 3 bases, the J end lost 6 bases, and 18 bases lay between the germline ends. CDR1 and CDR2 (germline): LNHDA, SQIVND (reference sequence). The CDR3 is 16 amino acids. The CDR3 bases are TGTGCCAGTAGTATCGAATTCACGGGGGTGGTCAATGAGCAGTTCTTC. Translating gives CASSIEFTGVVNEQFF.

V gene TRBV5-8 combines with J gene TRBJ2-1; weak D call: TRBD2 (5 bases). Trimming took off 3 bases at V and 1 base at J, with 17 bases between the two ends. The CDR3 extends over 17 amino acids. Germline CDR1 SGHTS, CDR2 YDEGEE. The chain's CDR3 is CASSSRVWTDSYNEQFF. In DNA form, the CDR3 reads TGTGCCAGCAGCTCACGGGTTTGGACTGATTCCTACAATGAGCAGTTCTTC. The complete variable domain, with remaining parts taken from reference TRBV5-8 and TRBJ2-1, reads EAGVTQSPTHLIKTRGQQATLRCSPISGHTSVYWYQQALGLGLQFLLWYDEGEERNRGNFPPRFSGRQFPNYSSELNVNALELEDSALYLCASSSRVWTDSYNEQFFGPGTRLTVL.

V and J are TRBV11-2 and TRBJ1-4; D is unclear. V was pared by 3 bases and J by 4 bases, with 12 bases between. This CDR3 has 15 amino acids. Per germline, CDR1 SGHAT and CDR2 FQNNGV. This CDR3 is CASSFEAGYNEKLFF. CDR3 DNA sequence: TGTGCCAGCAGCTTTGAGGCGGGATATAATGAAAAACTGTTTTTT.

The chain carries TRBV18 and TRBJ1-3, with 7 bases identical to TRBD1. The CDR3 has 17 residues. CDR1 KGHSH and CDR2 LQKENI come from the germline V gene. The V segment lost 3 bases and the J segment 3 bases; nucleotides outside the gene matches: 11. The CDR3 DNA sequence: TGTGCCAGCTCACCGCAATCTACAGGGGCTGGTGGAAACACCATATATTTT. This gives the protein CASSPQSTGAGGNTIYF.

V is TRBV7-3 and J is TRBJ2-2, with TRBD1 matching over 10 bases. Per germline, CDR1 SGHTA and CDR2 FQGTGA. V trimming: 4 bases; J trimming: 0 bases; junction bases outside the gene matches: 8. There are 18 residues in the CDR3. The CDR3 sequence is CASSSAGTGVSNTGELFF. The CDR3 DNA reads TGTGCCAGCAGCTCCGCCGGGACAGGGGTTTCGAACACCGGGGAGCTGTTTTTT. The full variable domain, in which reference TRBV7-3 and TRBJ2-2 provide the parts outside the CDR3, is GAGVSQTPSNKVTEKGKYVELRCDPISGHTALYWYRQSLGQGPEFLIYFQGTGAADDSGLPNDRFFAVRPEGSVSTLKIQRTERGDSAVYLCASSSAGTGVSNTGELFFGEGSRLTVL.

The gene calls are TRBV5-6 and TRBJ1-6, with D possibly being TRBD1 (5 bases). Germline loops: CDR1 SGHDT, CDR2 YYEEEE. V lost 2 bases and J lost 7, with 10 bases in between. CDR3 size: 14 residues. The CDR3 sequence: CASSLQENNSPLHF. DNA of the CDR3: TGTGCCAGCAGCTTACAGGAGAACAATTCACCCCTCCACTTT.

In nucleotides, the CDR3 is TGTGCCTGGGGTAGGGACAGCTTTGAAGCTTTCTTT. It specifies CAWGRDSFEAFF. The chain is built from TRBV30 and TRBJ1-1, with 7 positions matching TRBD1. V trimming: 5 bases; J trimming: 7 bases; junction bases outside the gene matches: 7. The CDR3 contains 12 residues. Germline values: CDR1 GTSNPN, CDR2 SVGIG (reference sequence).

In the case of this clone: The sample has other DNA sequences that encode this CDR3 too. The V call is TRBV29-1, the J call TRBJ1-1; 7 positions match TRBD1. The junction had 1 base not matched to a gene; V was cut back by 6 bases and J by 0 bases. Looked up from germline, CDR1 is SQVTM and CDR2 is ANQGSEA. The CDR3 is made up of 12 amino acids. The chain's CDR3 is CSVGQLNTEAFF. The CDR3, as DNA: TGCAGCGTGGGACAGCTGAACACTGAAGCTTTCTTT.

The chain combines TRBV4-3 with TRBJ1-6; unclear D gene. There are 16 residues in the CDR3. Between the trimmed V and J ends, which lost 0 bases and 7 bases, there was a span of 13 bases. Germline V lookup: CDR1 LGHNA, CDR2 YSLEER. CDR3: CASSQDSRGSNSPLHF. The CDR3 coding sequence is TGCGCCAGCAGCCAAGATTCCCGGGGAAGCAATTCACCCCTCCACTTT.

This chain joins TRBV10-3 and TRBJ2-7; the match to TRBD2 covers 9 bases. The length of the CDR3 is 15 residues. Trimming removed 2 bases from V and 0 bases from J; junction bases left unmatched: 2. From germline, CDR1 is ENHRY and CDR2 SYGVKD. CDR3 nucleotides: TGTGCCATCAGTGAGGGGGGACTAGCCTCCTACGAGCAGTACTTC. This gives the protein CAISEGGLASYEQYF.

There are a few counts of this clone. The chain employs TRBV9 and TRBJ1-1; maybe TRBD1 (5 bases). The germline V gene has CDR1 SGDLS and CDR2 YYNGEE. Trimming removed 0 bases from V and 2 bases from J, with 11 bases in between. This CDR3 contains 15 residues. The CDR3 here is CASSVDTGLNTEAFF. CDR3 sequence (DNA): TGTGCCAGCAGCGTAGATACAGGCTTAAACACTGAAGCTTTCTTT.

This clone was detected once. The V and J genes are TRBV2 and TRBJ1-4, with 8 nucleotides matching TRBD1. This CDR3 spans 14 amino acids. Trimming cost V 6 bases and J 8 bases; bases outside gene matches: 8. Germline values: CDR1 SNHLY, CDR2 FYNNEI. CDR3 loop: CASRSGTGGEKLFF. Here the CDR3 DNA reads TGTGCCAGCAGGTCGGGGACAGGAGGAGAAAAACTGTTTTTT.

V usage is TRBV4-1 and J usage is TRBJ2-2, with D possibly matching TRBD2 (5 bases). This CDR3 region has 12 residues. CDR1 is MGHRA, CDR2 YSYEKL, per germline. The V end lost 4 bases, the J end lost 7 bases, and 7 bases lay between the germline ends. The CDR3 nucleotides are TGCGCCAGCAGCCCTGCGGGCGGGGAGCTGTTTTTT. Amino acid sequence: CASSPAGGELFF.